Described below is a single T cell receptor (beta chain) sequence and its context. Its target is not known. The data were obtained in a study of shared clonotypes between healthy human individuals. The CDR3 spans 15 residues. In germline, CDR1 is SGHVS, CDR2 FQNEAQ. Trimming shortened V by 3 bases and J by 2 bases, and 14 bases separated the two germline ends. For each subset, genomic DNA was distributed in equal portions over several immunoSEQ plates. Tens of thousands of T cell genomes, or roughly 200 ng DNA, went into the sorted-subset replicate PCRs. Only in-frame clones appear in the TCRdb table, and some are missing; sequencing was by immunoSEQ multiplex PCR. The sample lists around 2.1 million clones; about 93% were seen once. Study-level findings and limits: Non-shared clonotypes had lower generation probabilities than those shared by all four donors. Genetic and exposure-history diversity was limited by the few donors.

CD45RO negativity and positive selection for CCR7 defined naive CD8 cells, a population that excluded terminally differentiated effector memory CD45RA+ cells. The receptor's source is a young man in good health. Some clones in this sample may be carry-over from other donors' samples. The sequencing input was naive CD8+ T cells from PBMCs. The V and J genes are TRBV7-8 and TRBJ2-7; D possibly corresponds to TRBD1 (6 bases). The DNA of the CDR3 is TGTGCCAGCAGCTTGGGGGCAGGGATTACCTACGAGCAGTACTTC. Encoded protein: CASSLGAGITYEQYF.